The TCR beta chain under discussion was sequenced for a study of blood T cell repertoires in COVID-19. The repertoire was sequenced with immunoSEQ multiplex PCR; TCRdb's copy has only in-frame clones and lacks some. Here the sample spans some 200,000 clones, 70% to 90% being singletons. After removal of 4 bases from V and 8 bases from J, the junction contained 9 bases not matched to a gene. Germline assignment: CDR1 MNHEY and CDR2 SVGAGI. The length of the CDR3 is 16 residues. The J gene is TRBJ2-1, the V gene TRBV6-5, with TRBD1 matching over 12 bases. This sequence was found in a woman younger than 35 who had recovered from COVID-19. Sequencing used PBMCs or T cells enriched from blood (not recorded which). The CDR3 loop is CASSSKRDRGLYEQFF. The CDR3 DNA follows: TGTGCCAGCAGTTCTAAACGGGACAGGGGGCTTTATGAGCAGTTCTTC.